This T cell receptor (beta chain) was captured in a study of shared clonotypes between healthy human individuals. Overall study context: The study used three CD4 naive, three CD4 memory, two CD8 naive and one CD8 memory plate per donor.

Comments on this clone: The antigen remains undetermined. The junction does not match germline at one end; this may be a read error.

Into CD45RA+ naive and CD45RA-negative memory subsets, the CD4+ cells were split. Whole-study findings and limits: Among a few donors, around 5% of naive CD4 clonotypes were found in common.

Profiling relied on immunoSEQ multiplex PCR, and the TCRdb table lists in-frame clones only, not all of them. The table shows millions of clones, with approximately 93% occurring only once. CDR1 and CDR2 from the germline V gene are GTSNPN and SVGIG (reference sequence). The CDR3 totals 12 residues. Sample: naive CD4+ T cells from PBMCs. Subset of the sample: CD45RA+ positively selected. This rearrangement joins TRBV30 to TRBJ2-2, with D perhaps TRBD2 (6 bases). This TCR was sampled from a man between 18 and 35 years old in good health. Some clones in this sample may be carry-over from other donors' samples. CDR3 amino acids: CAGRLNTGELFF. The CDR3 nucleotides are TGTGCCGGGAGGCTGAACACCGGGGAGCTGTTTTTT.